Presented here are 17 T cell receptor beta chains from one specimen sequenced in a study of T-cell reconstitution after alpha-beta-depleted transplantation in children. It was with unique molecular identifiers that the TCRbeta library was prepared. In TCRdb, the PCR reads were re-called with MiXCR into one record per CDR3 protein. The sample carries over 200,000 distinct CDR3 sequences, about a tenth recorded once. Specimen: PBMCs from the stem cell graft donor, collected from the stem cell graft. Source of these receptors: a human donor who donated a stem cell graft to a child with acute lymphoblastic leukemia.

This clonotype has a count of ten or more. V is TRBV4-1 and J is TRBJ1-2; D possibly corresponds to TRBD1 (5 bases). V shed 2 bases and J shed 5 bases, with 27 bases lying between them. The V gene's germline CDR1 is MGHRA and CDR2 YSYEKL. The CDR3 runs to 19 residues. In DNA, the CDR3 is TGCGCCAGCAGCCAAACTACGAGGAAGGGACGGAACGGAGGTTATGGCTACACCTTC. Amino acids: CASSQTTRKGRNGGYGYTF.

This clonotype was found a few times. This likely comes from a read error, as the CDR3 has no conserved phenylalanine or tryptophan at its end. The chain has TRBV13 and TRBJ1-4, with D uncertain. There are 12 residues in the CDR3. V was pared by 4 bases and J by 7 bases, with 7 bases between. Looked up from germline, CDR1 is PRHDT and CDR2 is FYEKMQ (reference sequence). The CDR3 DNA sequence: TGTGCCAGCAGCTCCACTGGTGAAAAACTGTTTTGT. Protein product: CASSSTGEKLFC.

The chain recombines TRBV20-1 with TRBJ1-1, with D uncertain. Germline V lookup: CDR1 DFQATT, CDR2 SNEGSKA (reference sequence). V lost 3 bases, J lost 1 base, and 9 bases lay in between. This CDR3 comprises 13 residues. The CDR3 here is CSASRAENTEAFF. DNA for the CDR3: TGCAGTGCTAGTCGTGCAGAGAACACTGAAGCTTTCTTT.

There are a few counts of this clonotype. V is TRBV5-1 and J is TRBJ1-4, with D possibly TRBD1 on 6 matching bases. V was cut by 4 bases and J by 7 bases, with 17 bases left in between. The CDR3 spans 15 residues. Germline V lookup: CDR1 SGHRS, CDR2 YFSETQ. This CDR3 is CASSHPGQSVEKLFF. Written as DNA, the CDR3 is TGCGCCAGCAGCCATCCTGGACAGAGTGTTGAAAAACTGTTTTTT.

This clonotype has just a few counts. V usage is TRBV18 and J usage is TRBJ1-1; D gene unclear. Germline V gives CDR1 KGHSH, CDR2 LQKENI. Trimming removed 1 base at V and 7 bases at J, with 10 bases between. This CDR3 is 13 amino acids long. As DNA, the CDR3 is TGTGCCAGCTCACCACAGGGCCCCTATGAAGCTTTCTTT. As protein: CASSPQGPYEAFF.

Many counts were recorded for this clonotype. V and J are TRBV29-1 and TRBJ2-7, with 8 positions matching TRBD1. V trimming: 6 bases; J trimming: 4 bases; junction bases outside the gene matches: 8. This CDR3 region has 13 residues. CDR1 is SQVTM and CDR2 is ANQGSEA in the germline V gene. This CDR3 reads CSVRTGQRYEQYF. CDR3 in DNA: TGCAGCGTCCGGACAGGGCAGAGATACGAGCAGTACTTC.

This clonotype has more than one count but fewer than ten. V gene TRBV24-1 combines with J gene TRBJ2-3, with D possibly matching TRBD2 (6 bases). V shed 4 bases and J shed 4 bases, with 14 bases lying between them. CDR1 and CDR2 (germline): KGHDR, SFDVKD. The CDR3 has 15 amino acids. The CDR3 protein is CATSDPTTSADTQYF. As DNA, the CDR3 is TGTGCCACCAGTGACCCAACGACTAGTGCAGATACGCAGTATTTT.

This chain's CDR3 is CASRTASGTNYGYTF. The CDR3 DNA reads as TGTGCCAGCAGAACCGCGTCAGGTACTAACTATGGCTACACCTTC. V gene TRBV28 combines with J gene TRBJ1-2; D gene unclear. Trimming shortened V by 6 bases and J by 0 bases, and 14 bases separated the two germline ends. The CDR3 consists of 15 residues. The V gene's germline CDR1 is MDHEN and CDR2 SYDVKM.

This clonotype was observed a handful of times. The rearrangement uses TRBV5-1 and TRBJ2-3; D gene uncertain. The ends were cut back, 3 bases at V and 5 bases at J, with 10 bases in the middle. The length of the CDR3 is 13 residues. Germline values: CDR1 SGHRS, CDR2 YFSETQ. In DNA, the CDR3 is TGCGCCAGCAGCTGGAACTTGGGAGATACGCAGTATTTT. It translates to CASSWNLGDTQYF. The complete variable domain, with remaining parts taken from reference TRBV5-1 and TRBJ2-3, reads KAGVTQTPRYLIKTRGQQVTLSCSPISGHRSVSWYQQTPGQGLQFLFEYFSETQRNKGNFPGRFSGRQFSNSRSEMNVSTLELGDSALYLCASSWNLGDTQYFGPGTRLTVL.

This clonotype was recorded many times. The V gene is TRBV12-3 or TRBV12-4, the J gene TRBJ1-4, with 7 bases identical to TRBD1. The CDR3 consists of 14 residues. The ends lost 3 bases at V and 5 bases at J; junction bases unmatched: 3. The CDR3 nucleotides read TGTGCCAGCAGTTTCCCAGGGGGAAATGAAAAACTGTTTTTT. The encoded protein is CASSFPGGNEKLFF.

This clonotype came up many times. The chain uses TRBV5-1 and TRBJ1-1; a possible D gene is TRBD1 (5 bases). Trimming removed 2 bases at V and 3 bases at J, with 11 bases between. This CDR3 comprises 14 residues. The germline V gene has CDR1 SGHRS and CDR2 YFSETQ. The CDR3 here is CASSFGPGDTEAFF. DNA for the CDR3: TGCGCCAGCAGCTTTGGTCCGGGGGACACTGAAGCTTTCTTT.

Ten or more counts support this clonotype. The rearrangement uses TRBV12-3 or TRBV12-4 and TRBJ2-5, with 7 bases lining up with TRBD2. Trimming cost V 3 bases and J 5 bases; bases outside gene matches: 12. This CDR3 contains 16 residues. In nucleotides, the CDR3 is TGTGCCAGCAGTTTCCGGAGCGGGGCGGGGCGGGAGACCCAGTACTTC. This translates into CASSFRSGAGRETQYF.

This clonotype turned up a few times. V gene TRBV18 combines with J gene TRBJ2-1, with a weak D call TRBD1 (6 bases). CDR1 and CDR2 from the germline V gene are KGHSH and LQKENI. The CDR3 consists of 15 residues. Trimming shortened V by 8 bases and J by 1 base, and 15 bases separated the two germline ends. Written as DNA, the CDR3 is TGTGCCAGCCTAGCCGTAGGGGGATCCTACAATGAGCAGTTCTTC. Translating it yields CASLAVGGSYNEQFF.

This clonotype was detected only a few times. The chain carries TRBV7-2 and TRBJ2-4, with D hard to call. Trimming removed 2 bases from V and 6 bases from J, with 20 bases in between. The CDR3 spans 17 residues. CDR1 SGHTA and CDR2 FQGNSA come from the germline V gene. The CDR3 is CASSLSVLRAVGNIQYF. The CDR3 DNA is TGTGCCAGCAGCTTATCGGTCCTAAGGGCGGTCGGAAACATTCAGTACTTC.

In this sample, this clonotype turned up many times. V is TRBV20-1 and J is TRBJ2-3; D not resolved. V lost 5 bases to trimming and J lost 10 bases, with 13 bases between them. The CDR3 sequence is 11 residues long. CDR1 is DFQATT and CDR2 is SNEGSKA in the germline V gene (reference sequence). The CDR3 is CSAPVALSQYF. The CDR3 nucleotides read TGCAGTGCTCCCGTAGCACTCTCGCAGTATTTT.

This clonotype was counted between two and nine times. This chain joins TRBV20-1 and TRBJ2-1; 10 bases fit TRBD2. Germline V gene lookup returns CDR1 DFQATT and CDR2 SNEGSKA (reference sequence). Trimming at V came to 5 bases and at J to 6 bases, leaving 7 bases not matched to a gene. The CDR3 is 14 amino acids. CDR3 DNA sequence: TGCAGTGCTCCGCTAGCGGGGGCCTCCAATGAGCAGTTCTTC. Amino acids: CSAPLAGASNEQFF.

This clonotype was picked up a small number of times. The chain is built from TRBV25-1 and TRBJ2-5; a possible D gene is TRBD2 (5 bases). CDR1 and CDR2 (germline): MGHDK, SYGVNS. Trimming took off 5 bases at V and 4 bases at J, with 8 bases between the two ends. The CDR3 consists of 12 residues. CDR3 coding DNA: TGTGCCAGCAGTACTAGGTTAGAGACCCAGTACTTC. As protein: CASSTRLETQYF.